A single sample is the source of the 12 T cell receptor beta chains below, sequenced in a study of T cell repertoires in cytomegalovirus infection. TCRdb itself ran the reads through MiXCR, one entry per CDR3 protein. The sample has about 160,000 distinct CDR3 sequences; roughly 20% are singletons. Their target antigens are unknown. Here the sequenced sample was CD8+ T cells from cultured PBMCs, taken from culture after CMV antigen stimulation. These TCRs come from a human donor in good health (CMV status not recorded). Some clones in this sample may be carry-over from other donors' samples.

The rearrangement joins TRBV11-1 to TRBJ1-2, with 9 nucleotides matching TRBD1. Germline CDR1 is SGHAT and CDR2 is FQDESV (reference sequence). This CDR3 contains 15 residues. V shed 5 bases, J shed 9 bases, and the junction held 13 bases outside the gene matches. The CDR3 sequence: CASSGPRTGVPRYTF. CDR3 bases: TGTGCCAGCAGCGGCCCGAGGACAGGGGTCCCCCGCTACACCTTC. The variable domain in full, completed from reference TRBV11-1 and TRBJ1-2, reads EAEVAQSPRYKITEKSQAVAFWCDPISGHATLYWYRQILGQGPELLVQFQDESVVDDSQLPKDRFSAERLKGVDSTLKIQPAELGDSAMYLCASSGPRTGVPRYTFGSGTRLTVV.

This clonotype was detected a few times. V usage is TRBV5-1 and J usage is TRBJ2-5; D perhaps matches TRBD1 (6 bases). This CDR3 has 14 amino acids. Trimming took off 1 base at V and 0 bases at J, with 7 bases between the two ends. The germline V gene has CDR1 SGHRS and CDR2 YFSETQ. CDR3 coding DNA: TGCGCCAGCAGCTTGACAGGGAACCAAGAGACCCAGTACTTC. Protein: CASSLTGNQETQYF. The full variable domain, rest sourced from reference TRBV5-1 and TRBJ2-5, is KAGVTQTPRYLIKTRGQQVTLSCSPISGHRSVSWYQQTPGQGLQFLFEYFSETQRNKGNFPGRFSGRQFSNSRSEMNVSTLELGDSALYLCASSLTGNQETQYFGPGTRLLVL.

V is TRBV7-2 and J is TRBJ1-4; 11 bases align to TRBD1. The germline CDR1 and CDR2 sequences are SGHTA and FQGNSA. CDR3 length: 19 amino acids. J gave up 3 bases and V 5 bases, and 14 bases lay outside the gene matches. For the CDR3, the DNA is TGTGCCAGCAGCCCAAATCCTTGGGACAGGGGGGGTCCTAATGAAAAACTGTTTTTT. Protein: CASSPNPWDRGGPNEKLFF. The whole variable domain, filled in from reference TRBV7-2 and TRBJ1-4, reads GAGVSQSPSNKVTEKGKDVELRCDPISGHTALYWYRQSLGQGLEFLIYFQGNSAPDKSGLPSDRFSAERTGGSVSTLTIQRTQQEDSAVYLCASSPNPWDRGGPNEKLFFGSGTQLSVL.

The chain is built from TRBV7-9 and TRBJ1-2; 8 bases align to TRBD1. The ends lost 2 bases at V and 1 base at J; junction bases unmatched: 9. There are 17 residues in the CDR3. CDR1 SEHNR and CDR2 FQNEAQ come from the germline V gene (reference sequence). The CDR3 reads CASSLSMGQDFNYGYTF. The CDR3 DNA is TGTGCCAGCAGCTTATCTATGGGACAGGACTTTAACTATGGCTACACCTTC.

This clonotype occurred a few times. The chain joins TRBV7-6 to TRBJ2-7, with 7 nucleotides matching TRBD1. The CDR3 covers 13 residues. Losses at the gene ends were 5 bases for V and 5 bases for J; bases not matched to a gene: 6. From germline, CDR1 is SGHVS and CDR2 FNYEAQ. CDR3 sequence: CASSPLDRDEQYF. The CDR3 DNA sequence: TGTGCCAGCAGCCCCTTAGACAGGGACGAGCAGTACTTC.

This clonotype was seen a few times. V is TRBV15 and J is TRBJ2-2; the D gene is possibly TRBD2 (6 bases). From germline, CDR1 is LNHNV and CDR2 YYDKDF (reference sequence). Trimming took off 1 base at V and 6 bases at J, with 12 bases between the two ends. There are 15 residues in the CDR3. The CDR3 DNA sequence: TGTGCCACCAGCAGAGTTCGGAGGGGTTCCGGGGAGCTGTTTTTT. Protein sequence: CATSRVRRGSGELFF.

The rearrangement uses TRBV11-2 and TRBJ1-2; tentative D call: TRBD1 (6 bases). Looked up from germline, CDR1 is SGHAT and CDR2 is FQNNGV. Trimming took 5 bases from V and 3 from J, leaving 10 bases between them. The CDR3 length is 13 residues. The CDR3 DNA is TGTGCCAGCAGCCCTAGACAGGACTATGGCTACACCTTC. Amino acids: CASSPRQDYGYTF. The full variable domain, its missing parts supplied by reference TRBV11-2 and TRBJ1-2, is EAGVAQSPRYKIIEKRQSVAFWCNPISGHATLYWYQQILGQGPKLLIQFQNNGVVDDSQLPKDRFSAERLKGVDSTLKIQPAKLEDSAVYLCASSPRQDYGYTFGSGTRLTVV.

This chain links TRBV12-5 with TRBJ1-4; D is unresolved. Germline loops: CDR1 LGHNT, CDR2 FRNRAP. The CDR3 has 15 residues. Between the trimmed V and J ends, which lost 1 base and 6 bases, there was a span of 12 bases. CDR3 amino acids: CASGLGLELDEKLFF. The DNA for the CDR3 is TGTGCTAGTGGTTTGGGGTTGGAATTGGATGAAAAACTGTTTTTT.

The chain has TRBV14 and TRBJ1-4; tentative D call: TRBD1 (5 bases). V lost 0 bases, J lost 4 bases, and 15 bases lay in between. The length of the CDR3 is 17 residues. From germline, CDR1 is SGHDN and CDR2 FVKESK. The DNA of the CDR3 is TGTGCCAGCAGCCAAGATGTCAGAGGGGTCCTTAATGAAAAACTGTTTTTT. This gives the protein CASSQDVRGVLNEKLFF.

This clonotype showed up just a few times. The chain carries TRBV7-2 and TRBJ1-3, with 8 bases identical to TRBD1. CDR1 is SGHTA and CDR2 is FQGNSA in the germline V gene. The CDR3 is 14 amino acids. V gave up 2 bases and J gave up 7 bases; unmatched junction bases: 4. The DNA for the CDR3 is TGTGCCAGCAGCTTATTCGGACAGGGCAACACCATATATTTT. Translated, it gives CASSLFGQGNTIYF.

The genes are TRBV2 and TRBJ2-5, with a tentative D call TRBD2 (5 bases). This CDR3 has 11 amino acids. Per germline, CDR1 SNHLY and CDR2 FYNNEI. With 7 bases removed from V and 4 bases from J, the gap between germline ends came to 7 bases. The CDR3 spells CASKGAETQYF. CDR3 in DNA: TGTGCCAGCAAGGGAGCAGAGACCCAGTACTTC. Full variable domain (remainder filled in from reference TRBV2 and TRBJ2-5): EPEVTQTPSHQVTQMGQEVILRCVPISNHLYFYWYRQILGQKVEFLVSFYNNEISEKSEIFDDQFSVERPDGSNFTLKIRSTKLEDSAMYFCASKGAETQYFGPGTRLLVL.

Notes on this clonotype: Germline is not matched at one junction end, which may reflect a read error. The chain couples TRBV12-3 or TRBV12-4 to TRBJ1-4; D remains unclear. The CDR3 runs 11 residues. CDR3 nucleotide sequence: TGTGCCAGCCGTTTAGGGCAGAAACTGTTTTTT. It specifies CASRLGQKLFF.